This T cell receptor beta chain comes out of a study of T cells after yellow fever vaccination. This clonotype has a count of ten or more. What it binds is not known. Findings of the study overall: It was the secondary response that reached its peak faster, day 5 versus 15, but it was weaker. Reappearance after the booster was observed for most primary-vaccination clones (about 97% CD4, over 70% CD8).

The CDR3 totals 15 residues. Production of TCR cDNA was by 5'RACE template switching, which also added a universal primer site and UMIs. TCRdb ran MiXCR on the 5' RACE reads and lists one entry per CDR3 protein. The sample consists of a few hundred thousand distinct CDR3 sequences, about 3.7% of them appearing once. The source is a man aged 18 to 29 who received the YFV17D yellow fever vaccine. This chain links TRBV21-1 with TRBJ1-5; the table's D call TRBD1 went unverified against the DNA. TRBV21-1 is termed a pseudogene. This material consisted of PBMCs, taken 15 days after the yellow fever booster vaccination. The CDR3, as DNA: TGTGCCAGCATTCTAACAGGGACGGCTCAGAAGCCCCAGCATTTT. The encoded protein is CASILTGTAQKPQHF.